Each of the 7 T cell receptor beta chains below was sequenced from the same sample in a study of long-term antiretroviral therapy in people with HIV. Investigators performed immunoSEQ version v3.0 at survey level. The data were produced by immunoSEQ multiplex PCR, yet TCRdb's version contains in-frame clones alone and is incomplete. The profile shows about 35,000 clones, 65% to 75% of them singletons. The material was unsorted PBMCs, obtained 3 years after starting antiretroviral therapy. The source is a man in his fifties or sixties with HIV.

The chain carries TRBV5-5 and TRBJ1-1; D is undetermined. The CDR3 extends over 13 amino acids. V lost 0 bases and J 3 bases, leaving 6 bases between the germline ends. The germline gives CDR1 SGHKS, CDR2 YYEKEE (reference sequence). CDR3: CASSLGPDTEAFF. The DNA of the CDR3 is TGTGCCAGCAGCTTGGGGCCTGACACTGAAGCTTTCTTT.

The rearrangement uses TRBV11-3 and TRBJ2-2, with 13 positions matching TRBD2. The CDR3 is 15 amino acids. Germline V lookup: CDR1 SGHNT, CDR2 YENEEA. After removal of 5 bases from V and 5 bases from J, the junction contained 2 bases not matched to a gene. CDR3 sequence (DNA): TGTGCCAGCAGCCCGGGACTAGCGGGAACCGGGGAGCTGTTTTTT. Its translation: CASSPGLAGTGELFF.

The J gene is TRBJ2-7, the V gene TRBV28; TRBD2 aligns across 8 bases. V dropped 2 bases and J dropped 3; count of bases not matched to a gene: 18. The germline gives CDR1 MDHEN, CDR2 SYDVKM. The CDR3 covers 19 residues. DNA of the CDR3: TGTGCCAGCAGTTTACCCAGGGGAGGGGTGGGACTAGTAGACTACGAGCAGTACTTC. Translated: CASSLPRGGVGLVDYEQYF.

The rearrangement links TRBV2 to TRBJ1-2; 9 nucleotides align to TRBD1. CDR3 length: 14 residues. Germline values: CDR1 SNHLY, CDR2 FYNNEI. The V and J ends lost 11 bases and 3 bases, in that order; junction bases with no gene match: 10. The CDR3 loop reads CAGGTGTGHYGYTF. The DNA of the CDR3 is TGTGCCGGGGGGACAGGGACCGGGCACTATGGCTACACCTTC.

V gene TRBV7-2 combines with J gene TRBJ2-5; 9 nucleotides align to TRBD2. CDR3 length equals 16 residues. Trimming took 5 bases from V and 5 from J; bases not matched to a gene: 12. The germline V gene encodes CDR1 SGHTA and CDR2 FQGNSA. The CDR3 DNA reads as TGTGCCAGCAGCCTTCCCCCCGGGACTAGCTATGAGACCCAGTACTTC. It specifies CASSLPPGTSYETQYF.

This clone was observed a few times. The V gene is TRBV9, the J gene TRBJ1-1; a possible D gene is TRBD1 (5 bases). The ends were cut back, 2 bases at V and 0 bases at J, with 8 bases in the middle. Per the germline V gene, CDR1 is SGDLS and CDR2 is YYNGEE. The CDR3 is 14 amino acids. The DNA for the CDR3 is TGTGCCAGCAGCGTTGAGGGGATGAACACTGAAGCTTTCTTT. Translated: CASSVEGMNTEAFF.

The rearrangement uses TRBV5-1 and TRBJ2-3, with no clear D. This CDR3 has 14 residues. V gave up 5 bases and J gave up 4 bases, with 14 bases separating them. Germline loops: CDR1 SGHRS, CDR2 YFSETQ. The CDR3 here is CASSTENLADTQYF. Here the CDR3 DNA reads TGCGCCAGCAGTACCGAGAATCTCGCAGATACGCAGTATTTT.